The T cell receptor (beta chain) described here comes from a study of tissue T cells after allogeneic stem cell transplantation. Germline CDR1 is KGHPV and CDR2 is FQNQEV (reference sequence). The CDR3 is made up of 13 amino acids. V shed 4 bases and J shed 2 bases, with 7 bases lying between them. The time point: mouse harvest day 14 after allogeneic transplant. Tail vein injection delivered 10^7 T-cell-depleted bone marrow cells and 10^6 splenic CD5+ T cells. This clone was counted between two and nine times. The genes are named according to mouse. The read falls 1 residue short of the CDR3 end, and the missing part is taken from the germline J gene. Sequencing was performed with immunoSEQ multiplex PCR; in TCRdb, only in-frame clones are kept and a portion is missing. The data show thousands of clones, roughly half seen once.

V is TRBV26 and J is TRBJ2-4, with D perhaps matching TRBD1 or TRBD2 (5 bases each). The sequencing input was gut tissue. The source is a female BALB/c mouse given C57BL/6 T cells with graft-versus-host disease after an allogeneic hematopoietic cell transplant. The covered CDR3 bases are TGTGCCAGCAGTCGGGACGTTCAAAACACCTTGTAC. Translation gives CASSRDVQNTLY. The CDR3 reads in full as CASSRDVQNTLYF.